A selection of T cell receptor beta chains follows, all from one sample in a study of T cells after posttransplantation cyclophosphamide. The method was immunoSEQ multiplex PCR; TCRdb's version includes in-frame clones alone and lacks a portion of them. The specimen gives around 44,000 clones without singletons; the ten biggest hold roughly 2%. What was sequenced was PBMCs. These receptors were taken from a man in his forties in good health, CMV-negative, and a related stem cell transplant donor. CDR3s include the opening cysteine and the closing phenylalanine or tryptophan. D genes are given only for firm matches. Clone size, where shown, is once, few, many, or a class for clones that have expanded.

D gene: TRBD2; J gene: TRBJ2-5; clone size: few; CDR3 length: 16; V gene: TRBV5-1; CDR3 protein: CASSSRLAGGLETQYF; CDR3 DNA: TGCGCCAGCAGCTCCCGACTAGCGGGAGGGTTAGAGACCCAGTACTTC
D gene: TRBD1; J gene: TRBJ2-7; clone size: many; CDR3 length: 14; V gene: TRBV5-1; CDR3 protein: CASSLTGASDEQYF; CDR3 DNA: TGCGCCAGCAGCTTGACAGGGGCGTCTGACGAGCAGTACTTC
D gene: TRBD2; J gene: TRBJ2-3; clone size: many; CDR3 length: 14; V gene: TRBV11-3; CDR3 protein: CASRKAGDTDTQYF; CDR3 DNA: TGTGCCAGCAGAAAAGCGGGAGACACAGATACGCAGTATTTT
D gene: TRBD1; J gene: TRBJ2-7; clone size: .; CDR3 length: 15; V gene: TRBV9; CDR3 protein: CASSVAGTGDYEQYF; CDR3 DNA: TGTGCCAGCAGCGTCGCCGGGACAGGGGATTACGAGCAGTACTTC
D gene: .; J gene: TRBJ2-3; clone size: .; CDR3 length: 16; V gene: TRBV27; CDR3 protein: CASSLQGLSGTDTQYF; CDR3 DNA: TGTGCCAGCAGTTTGCAAGGACTATCGGGCACAGATACGCAGTATTTT
D gene: .; J gene: TRBJ2-2; clone size: few; CDR3 length: 15; V gene: TRBV25-1; CDR3 protein: CASSDTRQRTGELFF; CDR3 DNA: TGTGCCAGCAGTGACACCCGACAGAGGACCGGGGAGCTGTTTTTT
D gene: .; J gene: TRBJ2-7; clone size: many; CDR3 length: 13; V gene: TRBV5-1; CDR3 protein: CASSHQQDYEQYF; CDR3 DNA: TGCGCCAGCAGCCACCAACAGGACTACGAGCAGTACTTC
D gene: TRBD1; J gene: TRBJ2-3; clone size: .; CDR3 length: 15; V gene: TRBV6-5; CDR3 protein: CASSYDDRGTDTQYF; CDR3 DNA: TGTGCCAGCAGTTACGATGACAGGGGCACAGATACGCAGTATTTT
D gene: .; J gene: TRBJ2-4; clone size: few; CDR3 length: 17; V gene: TRBV11-1; CDR3 protein: CASSLALAPPWGNIQYF; CDR3 DNA: TGTGCCAGCAGCTTAGCGCTAGCCCCCCCTTGGGGAAACATTCAGTACTTC
D gene: TRBD1; J gene: TRBJ2-1; clone size: many; CDR3 length: 16; V gene: TRBV27; CDR3 protein: CASVRITGGVSNEQFF; CDR3 DNA: TGTGCCAGCGTTCGGATTACAGGGGGAGTGTCCAATGAGCAGTTCTTC
D gene: TRBD1; J gene: TRBJ1-5; clone size: few; CDR3 length: 16; V gene: TRBV12-5; CDR3 protein: CASGFDRDREWGPQHF; CDR3 DNA: TGTGCTAGTGGTTTCGACCGGGACAGGGAATGGGGGCCCCAGCATTTT
D gene: .; J gene: TRBJ1-3; clone size: many; CDR3 length: 15; V gene: TRBV11-2; CDR3 protein: CASSLDTRSGNTIYF; CDR3 DNA: TGTGCCAGCAGCTTGGACACACGCTCTGGAAACACCATATATTTT
D gene: .; J gene: TRBJ1-3; clone size: many; CDR3 length: 14; V gene: TRBV5-6; CDR3 protein: CASTRPSSGNTIYF; CDR3 DNA: TGTGCCAGCACCAGGCCAAGCTCTGGAAACACCATATATTTT
D gene: .; J gene: TRBJ2-3; clone size: few; CDR3 length: 14; V gene: TRBV29-1; CDR3 protein: CSVGGGRGTDTQYF; CDR3 DNA: TGCAGCGTTGGGGGGGGCCGGGGCACAGATACGCAGTATTTT
D gene: .; J gene: TRBJ2-5; clone size: few; CDR3 length: 13; V gene: TRBV5-1; CDR3 protein: CASSLVSGETQYF; CDR3 DNA: TGCGCCAGCAGCTTGGTGTCCGGAGAGACCCAGTACTTC
D gene: .; J gene: TRBJ2-7; clone size: few; CDR3 length: 13; V gene: TRBV19; CDR3 protein: CASSTDTSYEQYF; CDR3 DNA: TGTGCCAGTAGTACCGACACATCCTACGAGCAGTACTTC
D gene: .; J gene: TRBJ1-4; clone size: many; CDR3 length: 15; V gene: TRBV4-1; CDR3 protein: CASSQSRSTNEKLFF; CDR3 DNA: TGCGCCAGCAGCCAGTCCCGGTCGACTAATGAAAAACTGTTTTTT
D gene: TRBD2; J gene: TRBJ2-3; clone size: many; CDR3 length: 15; V gene: TRBV2; CDR3 protein: CASSSSGGKGDTQYF; CDR3 DNA: TGTGCCAGCAGTTCCAGCGGGGGGAAGGGGGATACGCAGTATTTT
D gene: .; J gene: TRBJ2-1; clone size: many; CDR3 length: 12; V gene: TRBV27; CDR3 protein: CASSTVSGRQFF; CDR3 DNA: TGTGCCAGCAGTACAGTGTCGGGAAGGCAGTTCTTC
D gene: TRBD2; J gene: TRBJ2-3; clone size: many; CDR3 length: 16; V gene: TRBV6-5; CDR3 protein: CASSYSGLAGTDTQYF; CDR3 DNA: TGTGCCAGCAGTTACTCAGGACTAGCGGGCACAGATACGCAGTATTTT
D gene: .; J gene: TRBJ1-1; clone size: many; CDR3 length: 13; V gene: TRBV15; CDR3 protein: CATSAGLNTEAFF; CDR3 DNA: TGTGCCACCAGCGCAGGGTTGAACACTGAAGCTTTCTTT
D gene: .; J gene: TRBJ1-2; clone size: few; CDR3 length: 14; V gene: TRBV6-5; CDR3 protein: CASSSRTGSRGYTF; CDR3 DNA: TGTGCCAGCAGTTCTCGCACCGGGTCTCGGGGCTACACCTTC
D gene: TRBD2; J gene: TRBJ2-5; clone size: .; CDR3 length: 18; V gene: TRBV25-1; CDR3 protein: CASSLELSGGGLQETQYF; CDR3 DNA: TGTGCCAGCAGTTTGGAACTATCGGGAGGGGGATTGCAAGAGACCCAGTACTTC
D gene: .; J gene: TRBJ2-7; clone size: many; CDR3 length: 14; V gene: TRBV11-3; CDR3 protein: CASSPSHRPSEQYF; CDR3 DNA: TGTGCCAGCAGCCCCAGCCACAGGCCGAGCGAGCAGTACTTC
D gene: .; J gene: TRBJ2-2; clone size: .; CDR3 length: 13; V gene: TRBV25-1; CDR3 protein: CASRTGNTGELFF; CDR3 DNA: TGTGCCAGCAGGACAGGGAACACCGGGGAGCTGTTTTTT
D gene: .; J gene: TRBJ2-3; clone size: many; CDR3 length: 17; V gene: TRBV27; CDR3 protein: CASSLWGSGGVTDTQYF; CDR3 DNA: TGTGCCAGCAGTTTATGGGGATCCGGGGGAGTAACAGATACGCAGTATTTT
D gene: .; J gene: TRBJ2-6; clone size: .; CDR3 length: 15; V gene: TRBV7-6; CDR3 protein: CASSRGGVVANVLTF; CDR3 DNA: TGTGCCAGCAGCCGAGGCGGGGTTGTGGCCAACGTCCTGACTTTC
D gene: .; J gene: TRBJ2-5; clone size: .; CDR3 length: 15; V gene: TRBV9; CDR3 protein: CASSVNSGPRGTQYF; CDR3 DNA: TGTGCCAGCAGCGTAAACTCAGGCCCTCGTGGGACCCAGTACTTC
D gene: TRBD2; J gene: TRBJ2-1; clone size: many; CDR3 length: 16; V gene: TRBV19; CDR3 protein: CASSTSSGSYYNEQFF; CDR3 DNA: TGTGCCAGTAGTACGTCTAGCGGATCATACTACAATGAGCAGTTCTTC
D gene: TRBD2; J gene: TRBJ2-5; clone size: .; CDR3 length: 15; V gene: TRBV18; CDR3 protein: CASSPGLAGPETQYF; CDR3 DNA: TGTGCCAGCTCACCGGGACTAGCGGGGCCAGAGACCCAGTACTTC
D gene: .; J gene: TRBJ2-6; clone size: many; CDR3 length: 16; V gene: TRBV5-6; CDR3 protein: CASSLGGLTVSNVLTF; CDR3 DNA: TGTGCCAGCAGCTTGGGGGGATTGACAGTCTCTAACGTCCTGACTTTC
D gene: .; J gene: TRBJ2-3; clone size: few; CDR3 length: 18; V gene: TRBV12-5; CDR3 protein: CASGRTLDGGVRTDTQYF; CDR3 DNA: TGTGCTAGTGGCCGGACTCTAGACGGAGGGGTTCGGACAGATACGCAGTATTTT
D gene: TRBD1; J gene: TRBJ1-4; clone size: .; CDR3 length: 16; V gene: TRBV27; CDR3 protein: CASSLHKGTGPVKLFF; CDR3 DNA: TGTGCCAGCAGTTTACATAAGGGGACAGGGCCGGTAAAACTGTTTTTT
D gene: TRBD2; J gene: TRBJ2-2; clone size: many; CDR3 length: 16; V gene: TRBV18; CDR3 protein: CASSPRAGGNTGELFF; CDR3 DNA: TGTGCCAGCTCCCCCAGAGCGGGAGGGAACACCGGGGAGCTGTTTTTT
D gene: TRBD2; J gene: TRBJ2-3; clone size: many; CDR3 length: 15; V gene: TRBV6-6; CDR3 protein: CASSRREASTDTQYF; CDR3 DNA: TGTGCCAGCAGTCGGCGGGAGGCTAGCACAGATACGCAGTATTTT
D gene: TRBD2; J gene: TRBJ2-1; clone size: many; CDR3 length: 15; V gene: TRBV6-5; CDR3 protein: CASRSAGLDNNEQFF; CDR3 DNA: TGTGCCAGCAGGTCGGCGGGACTAGACAATAATGAGCAGTTCTTC
D gene: TRBD1; J gene: TRBJ1-2; clone size: many; CDR3 length: 16; V gene: TRBV4-1; CDR3 protein: CASSQDPGQGIRGYTF; CDR3 DNA: TGCGCCAGCAGCCAAGACCCGGGACAGGGAATTCGTGGCTACACCTTC
D gene: .; J gene: TRBJ2-5; clone size: many; CDR3 length: 16; V gene: TRBV11-1; CDR3 protein: CASSLSRGAVLETQYF; CDR3 DNA: TGTGCCAGCAGCTTAAGTCGGGGGGCGGTCTTGGAGACCCAGTACTTC
D gene: TRBD1; J gene: TRBJ1-1; clone size: many; CDR3 length: 14; V gene: TRBV11-2; CDR3 protein: CASSARQGVTEAFF; CDR3 DNA: TGTGCCAGCAGCGCCCGACAGGGCGTCACTGAAGCTTTCTTT
D gene: TRBD2; J gene: TRBJ2-1; clone size: medium-sized; CDR3 length: 15; V gene: TRBV19; CDR3 protein: CASTWTSGVLDEQFF; CDR3 DNA: TGTGCCAGTACTTGGACTAGCGGGGTGTTGGATGAGCAGTTCTTC
D gene: .; J gene: TRBJ1-1; clone size: many; CDR3 length: 14; V gene: TRBV5-1; CDR3 protein: CASSLDIRGSEAFF; CDR3 DNA: TGCGCCAGCAGCTTGGATATAAGGGGATCTGAAGCTTTCTTT
D gene: TRBD1; J gene: TRBJ1-2; clone size: many; CDR3 length: 14; V gene: TRBV7-9; CDR3 protein: CASRRDSLIYGYTF; CDR3 DNA: TGTGCCAGCAGGAGGGACAGCCTAATCTATGGCTACACCTTC
D gene: .; J gene: TRBJ2-2; clone size: many; CDR3 length: 13; V gene: TRBV7-7; CDR3 protein: CASSLLGSGELFF; CDR3 DNA: TGTGCTAGCAGCTTGTTGGGGAGCGGGGAGCTGTTTTTT
D gene: TRBD1; J gene: TRBJ1-1; clone size: many; CDR3 length: 14; V gene: TRBV5-1; CDR3 protein: CASSTGQQNTEAFF; CDR3 DNA: TGCGCCAGCAGCACGGGACAGCAGAACACTGAAGCTTTCTTT